The clone carrying this T cell receptor (beta chain) was detected a few times. As yet, its antigen is unknown. KT2, a clone with a known TCR, was spiked into unfractionated PBMC. KT2 cells were mixed with fixed PBMC numbers at varying ratios. The CDR3 is 13 amino acids. V lost 4 bases, J lost 2 bases, and 9 bases lay in between. Per the germline V gene, CDR1 is SQVTM and CDR2 is ANQGSEA. The data originate from a study of quantifying T cell responses using KT2 cells. The overall study: RNA was reverse transcribed with TCR alpha and beta constant-region primers. Whole-study findings and limits: At about one KT2 cell per 100,000 PBMC, KT2 sequences were still detected.

The cDNA 3' end received a ligated oligonucleotide with a UMI. The first PCR ran 3 to 5 cycles with an equimolar RC1.1 and RC1.2 beta primer mix. TCRdb re-analysed the UMI-ligation and nested PCR reads in MiXCR, keeping a single row per CDR3 protein. The repertoire consists of 25,000 to 35,000 distinct CDR3 sequences, with approximately 7% occurring once and the leading ten covering around 16%. The source of this sequence is a human donor. V gene TRBV29-1 combines with J gene TRBJ1-3, with a weak D call TRBD1 (6 bases). The sample comprised PBMCs spiked with cells of the T cell clone KT2. The CDR3 reads CSVARGAGNTIYF. The CDR3 DNA reads TGCAGCGTTGCGAGGGGGGCTGGAAACACCATATATTTT. Full variable domain (missing parts from reference TRBV29-1 and TRBJ1-3): SAVISQKPSRDICQRGTSLTIQCQVDSQVTMMFWYRQQPGQSLTLIATANQGSEATYESGFVIDKFPISRPNLTFSTLTVSNMSPEDSSIYLCSVARGAGNTIYFGEGSWLTVV.